This T cell receptor (beta chain) comes out of a study of T-cell reconstitution after alpha-beta-depleted transplantation in children. During its preparation, the TCRbeta library received unique molecular identifiers. In TCRdb, the PCR reads were re-called with MiXCR into one record per CDR3 protein. Here the sample spans about a million distinct CDR3 sequences, 25% to 35% being singletons. This clonotype has a handful of counts. J was trimmed by 3 bases and V by 3 bases; bases with no gene match: 8. This CDR3 is built from 15 residues. Germline V gene lookup returns CDR1 SNHLY and CDR2 FYNNEI. The receptor was derived from a boy under two years old who had a stem cell transplant for SCID, so the T cells may come from the graft donor. The source was PBMCs, mostly from graft donor cells, collected 360 days after TCRalphabeta/CD19-depleted stem cell transplant. The V and J genes are TRBV2 and TRBJ2-7; 7 bases map to TRBD2. The CDR3 DNA follows: TGTGCCAGCAGTGACCCAGTTTGCGGGAGCTACGAGCAGTACTTC. This gives the protein CASSDPVCGSYEQYF.